This TCR beta chain is drawn from a study of a mutant IDH1 vaccine in newly diagnosed glioma. The assay was immunoSEQ multiplex PCR, and TCRdb's table has in-frame clones only and misses some. The sample has 73,000 or so clones, almost 85% seen once; the top ten hold approximately 12%. About this clone: Its antigen is as yet unknown.

Time point described: week 35, safety follow-up. The vaccine gave 300 ug of a 20-mer mutant IDH1 peptide subcutaneously per dose. This TCR was sampled from a man aged 18 to 29 with glioma. This material consisted of PBMCs, taken from a glioma patient whose treatment included an IDH1 peptide vaccine.

CDR3 DNA: TGTGCCATCAAAGGCTCCAACGGGAGCTTCTCCTACGAGCAGTACTTC. Protein product: CAIKGSNGSFSYEQYF. The V gene is TRBV10-3, the J gene TRBJ2-7, with D possibly matching TRBD2 (6 bases). The ends were cut back, 7 bases at V and 0 bases at J, with 19 bases in the middle. CDR3 size: 16 residues. The V gene's germline CDR1 is ENHRY and CDR2 SYGVKD.